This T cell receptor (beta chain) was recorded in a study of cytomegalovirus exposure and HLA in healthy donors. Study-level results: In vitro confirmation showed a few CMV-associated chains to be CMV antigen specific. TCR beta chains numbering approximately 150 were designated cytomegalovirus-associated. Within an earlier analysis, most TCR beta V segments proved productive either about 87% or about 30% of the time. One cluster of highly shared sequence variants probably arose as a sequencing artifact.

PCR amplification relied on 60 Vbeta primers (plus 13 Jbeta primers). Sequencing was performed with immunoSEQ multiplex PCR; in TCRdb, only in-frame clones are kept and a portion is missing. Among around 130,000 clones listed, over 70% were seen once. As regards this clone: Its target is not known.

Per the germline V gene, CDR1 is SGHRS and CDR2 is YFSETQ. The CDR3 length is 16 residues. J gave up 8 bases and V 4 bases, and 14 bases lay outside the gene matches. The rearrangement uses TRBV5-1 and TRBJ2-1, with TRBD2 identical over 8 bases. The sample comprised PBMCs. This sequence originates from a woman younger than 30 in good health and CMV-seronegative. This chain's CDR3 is CASSPIPGLDVYEQFF. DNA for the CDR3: TGCGCCAGCAGCCCTATCCCGGGACTAGATGTCTATGAGCAGTTCTTC.